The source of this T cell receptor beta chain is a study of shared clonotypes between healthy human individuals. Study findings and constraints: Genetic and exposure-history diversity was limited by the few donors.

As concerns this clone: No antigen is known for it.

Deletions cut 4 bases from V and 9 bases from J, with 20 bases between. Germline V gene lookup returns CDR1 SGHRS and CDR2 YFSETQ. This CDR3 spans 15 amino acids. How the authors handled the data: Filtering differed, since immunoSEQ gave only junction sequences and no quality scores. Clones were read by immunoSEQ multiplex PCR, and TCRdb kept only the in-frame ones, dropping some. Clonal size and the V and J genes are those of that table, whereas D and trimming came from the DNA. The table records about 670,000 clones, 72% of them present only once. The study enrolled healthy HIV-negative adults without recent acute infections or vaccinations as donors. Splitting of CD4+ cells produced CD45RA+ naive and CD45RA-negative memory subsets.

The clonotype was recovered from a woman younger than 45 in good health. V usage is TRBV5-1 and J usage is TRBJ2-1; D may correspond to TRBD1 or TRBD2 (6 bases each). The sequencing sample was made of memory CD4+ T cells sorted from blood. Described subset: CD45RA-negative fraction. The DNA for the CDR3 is TGCGCCAGCAGCCCGGCATTCTTGGGGGGCGGTGAGCAGTTCTTC. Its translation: CASSPAFLGGGEQFF. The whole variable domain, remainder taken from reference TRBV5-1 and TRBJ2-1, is KAGVTQTPRYLIKTRGQQVTLSCSPISGHRSVSWYQQTPGQGLQFLFEYFSETQRNKGNFPGRFSGRQFSNSRSEMNVSTLELGDSALYLCASSPAFLGGGEQFFGPGTRLTVL.